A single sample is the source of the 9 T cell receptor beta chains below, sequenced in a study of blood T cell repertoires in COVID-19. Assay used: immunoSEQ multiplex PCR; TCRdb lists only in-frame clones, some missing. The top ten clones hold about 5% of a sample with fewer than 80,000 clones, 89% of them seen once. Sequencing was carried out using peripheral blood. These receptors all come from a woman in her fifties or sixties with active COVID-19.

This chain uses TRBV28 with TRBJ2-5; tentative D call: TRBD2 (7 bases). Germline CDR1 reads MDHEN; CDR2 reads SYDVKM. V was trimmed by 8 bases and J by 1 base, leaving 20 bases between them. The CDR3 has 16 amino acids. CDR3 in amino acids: CASRLRSGGRQETQYF. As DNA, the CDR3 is TGTGCCAGCCGGTTGCGGTCCGGGGGGCGCCAAGAGACCCAGTACTTC. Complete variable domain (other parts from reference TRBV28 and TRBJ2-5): DVKVTQSSRYLVKRTGEKVFLECVQDMDHENMFWYRQDPGLGLRLIYFSYDVKMKEKGDIPEGYSVSREKKERFSLILESASTNQTSMYLCASRLRSGGRQETQYFGPGTRLLVL.

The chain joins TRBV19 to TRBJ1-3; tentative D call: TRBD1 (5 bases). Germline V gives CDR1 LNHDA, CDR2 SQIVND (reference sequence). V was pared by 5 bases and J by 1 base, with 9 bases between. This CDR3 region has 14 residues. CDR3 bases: TGTGCCAGTAGTGTGACAGTTTCTGGAAACACCATATATTTT. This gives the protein CASSVTVSGNTIYF. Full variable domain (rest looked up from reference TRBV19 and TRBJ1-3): DGGITQSPKYLFRKEGQNVTLSCEQNLNHDAMYWYRQDPGQGLRLIYYSQIVNDFQKGDIAEGYSVSREKKESFPLTVTSAQKNPTAFYLCASSVTVSGNTIYFGEGSWLTVV.

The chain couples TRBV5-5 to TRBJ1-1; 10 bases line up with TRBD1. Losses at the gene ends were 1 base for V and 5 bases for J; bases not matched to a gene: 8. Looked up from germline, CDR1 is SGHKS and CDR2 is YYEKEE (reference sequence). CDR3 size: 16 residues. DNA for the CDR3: TGTGCCAGCAGCTTGTGGGGAGACAGGGGGCGGACTGAAGCTTTCTTT. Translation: CASSLWGDRGRTEAFF.

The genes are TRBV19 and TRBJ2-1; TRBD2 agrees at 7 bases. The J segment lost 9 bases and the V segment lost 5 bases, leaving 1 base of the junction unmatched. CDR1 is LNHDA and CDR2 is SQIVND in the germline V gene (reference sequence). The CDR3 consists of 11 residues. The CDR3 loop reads CASSPGGEQFF. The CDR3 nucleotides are TGTGCCAGTAGTCCGGGGGGTGAGCAGTTCTTC.

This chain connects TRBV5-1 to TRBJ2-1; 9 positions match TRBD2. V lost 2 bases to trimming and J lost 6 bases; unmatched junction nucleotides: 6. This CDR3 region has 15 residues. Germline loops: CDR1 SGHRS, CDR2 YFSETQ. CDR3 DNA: TGCGCCAGCAGCTTATATAGCGGGAGTGGCAATGAGCAGTTCTTC. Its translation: CASSLYSGSGNEQFF.

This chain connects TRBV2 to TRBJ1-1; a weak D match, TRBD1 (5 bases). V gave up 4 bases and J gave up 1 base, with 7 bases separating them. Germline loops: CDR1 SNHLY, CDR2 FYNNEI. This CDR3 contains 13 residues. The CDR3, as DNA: TGTGCCAGCAGTGTGACAGAGAACACTGAAGCTTTCTTT. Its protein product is CASSVTENTEAFF.

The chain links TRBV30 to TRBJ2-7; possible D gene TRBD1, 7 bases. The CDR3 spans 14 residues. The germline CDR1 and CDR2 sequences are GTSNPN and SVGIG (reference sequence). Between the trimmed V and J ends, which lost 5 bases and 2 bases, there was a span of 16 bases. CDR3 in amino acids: CAWVRRGAPYEQYF. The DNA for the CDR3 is TGTGCCTGGGTCCGCAGGGGGGCGCCCTACGAGCAGTACTTC.

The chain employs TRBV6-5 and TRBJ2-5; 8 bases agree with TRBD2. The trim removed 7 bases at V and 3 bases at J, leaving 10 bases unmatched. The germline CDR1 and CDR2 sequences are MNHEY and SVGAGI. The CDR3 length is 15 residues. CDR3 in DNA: TGTGCCAGCAAGGGAAGCGGGAGAGCAAAAGAGACCCAGTACTTC. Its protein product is CASKGSGRAKETQYF.

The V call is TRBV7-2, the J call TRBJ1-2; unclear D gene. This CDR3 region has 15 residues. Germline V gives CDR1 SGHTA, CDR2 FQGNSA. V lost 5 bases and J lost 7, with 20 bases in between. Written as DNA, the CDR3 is TGTGCCAGCAGCCCCCTCTACGTGACAAACCTTGGCTACACCTTC. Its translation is CASSPLYVTNLGYTF.